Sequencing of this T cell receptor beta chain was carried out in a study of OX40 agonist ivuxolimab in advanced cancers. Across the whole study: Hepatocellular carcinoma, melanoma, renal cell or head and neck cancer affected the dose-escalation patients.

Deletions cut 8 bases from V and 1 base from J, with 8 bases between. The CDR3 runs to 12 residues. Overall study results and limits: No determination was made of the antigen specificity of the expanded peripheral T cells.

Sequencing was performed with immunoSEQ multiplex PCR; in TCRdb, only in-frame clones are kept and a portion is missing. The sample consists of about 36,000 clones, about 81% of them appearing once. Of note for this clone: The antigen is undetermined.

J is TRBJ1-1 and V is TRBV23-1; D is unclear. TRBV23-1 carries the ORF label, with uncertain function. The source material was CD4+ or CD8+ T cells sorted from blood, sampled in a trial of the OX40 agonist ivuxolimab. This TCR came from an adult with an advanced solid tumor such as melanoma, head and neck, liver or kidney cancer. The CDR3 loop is CASPSQNTEAFF. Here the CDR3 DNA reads TGCGCCAGCCCATCTCAGAACACTGAAGCTTTCTTT.